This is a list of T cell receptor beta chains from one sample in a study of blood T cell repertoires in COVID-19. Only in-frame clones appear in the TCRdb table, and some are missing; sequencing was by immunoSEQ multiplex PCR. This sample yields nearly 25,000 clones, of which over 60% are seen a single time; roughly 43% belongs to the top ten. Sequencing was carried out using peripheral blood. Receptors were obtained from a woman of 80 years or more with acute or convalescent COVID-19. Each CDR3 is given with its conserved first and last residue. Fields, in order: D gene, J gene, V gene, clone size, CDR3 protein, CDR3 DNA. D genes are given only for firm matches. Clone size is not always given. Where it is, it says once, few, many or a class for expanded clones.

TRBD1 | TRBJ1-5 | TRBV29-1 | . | CRLGRGVAQPQHF | TGCAGGTTGGGCAGGGGGGTTGCTCAGCCCCAGCATTTT
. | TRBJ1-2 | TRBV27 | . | CASSLQLGYGYTF | TGTGCCAGCAGTTTACAACTAGGCTATGGCTACACCTTC
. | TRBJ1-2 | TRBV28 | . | CASSSHLSPGIGGYTF | TGTGCCAGCAGTTCCCATTTATCCCCAGGGATCGGTGGCTACACCTTC
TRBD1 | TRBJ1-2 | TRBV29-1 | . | CSAGTGRAYGYTF | TGCAGCGCCGGGACAGGGCGCGCCTATGGCTACACCTTC
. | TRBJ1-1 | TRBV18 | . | CASSQTDQDTEAFF | TGTGCCAGCTCACAAACCGATCAGGACACTGAAGCTTTCTTT
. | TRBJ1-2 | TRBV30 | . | CAWSSQGYGYTF | TGTGCCTGGAGTTCACAGGGCTATGGCTACACCTTC
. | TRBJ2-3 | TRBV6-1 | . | CASSEEGRADTQYF | TGTGCCAGCAGTGAAGAGGGCAGGGCAGATACGCAGTATTTT
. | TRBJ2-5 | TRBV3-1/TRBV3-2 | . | CASSQAGGPYQETQYF | TGTGCCAGCAGCCAAGCGGGGGGCCCGTACCAAGAGACCCAGTACTTC
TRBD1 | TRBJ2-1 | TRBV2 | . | CASKTGVYNEQFF | TGTGCCAGCAAAACAGGGGTCTACAATGAGCAGTTCTTC
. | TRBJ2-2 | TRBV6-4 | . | CASSAGEGGELFF | TGTGCCAGCAGTGCAGGAGAGGGCGGGGAGCTGTTTTTT
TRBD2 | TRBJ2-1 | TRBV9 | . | CASSLTTPTGTSGPGSYNEQFF | TGTGCCAGCAGCCTAACTACCCCTACCGGGACTAGCGGTCCGGGTTCCTACAATGAGCAGTTCTTC
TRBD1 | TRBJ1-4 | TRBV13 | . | CASSLKDRAVEKLFF | TGTGCCAGCAGCTTAAAGGACAGGGCGGTAGAAAAACTGTTTTTT
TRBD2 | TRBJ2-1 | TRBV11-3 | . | CASSSFSGRGEQFF | TGTGCCAGCAGCTCTTTTAGCGGGAGAGGGGAGCAGTTCTTC
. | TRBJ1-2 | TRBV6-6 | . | CASSSPDRNQGYGYTF | TGTGCCAGCAGTTCCCCGGACAGAAACCAGGGGTATGGCTACACCTTC
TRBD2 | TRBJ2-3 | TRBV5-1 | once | CASSLARLAGGDTQYF | TGCGCCAGCAGCTTGGCCAGACTAGCTGGTGGAGATACGCAGTATTTT
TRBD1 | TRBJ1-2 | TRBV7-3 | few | CASSSLGQGVRHTF | TGTGCCAGCAGCTCTTTGGGACAGGGGGTACGGCACACCTTC
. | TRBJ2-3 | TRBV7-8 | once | CASSSSWIKRDTQYF | TGTGCCAGCAGCAGCTCTTGGATCAAGAGGGATACGCAGTATTTT
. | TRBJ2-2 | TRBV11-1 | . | CASSPSTSSTGELFF | TGTGCCAGCAGCCCCTCAACTAGCTCTACCGGGGAGCTGTTTTTT
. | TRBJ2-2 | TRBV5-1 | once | CASSLDISVTGELFF | TGCGCCAGCAGCTTGGACATTTCCGTCACCGGGGAGCTGTTTTTT
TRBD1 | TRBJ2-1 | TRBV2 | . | CASSLTGAFSYNEQFF | TGTGCCAGCAGTTTGACAGGGGCCTTCTCCTACAATGAGCAGTTCTTC
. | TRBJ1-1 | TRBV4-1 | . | CAPSPPGSGEAFF | TGCGCCCCCAGCCCACCCGGGTCTGGTGAAGCTTTCTTT
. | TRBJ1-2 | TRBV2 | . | CASSLEGGYGYTF | TGTGCCAGCAGTTTAGAAGGGGGCTATGGCTACACCTTC
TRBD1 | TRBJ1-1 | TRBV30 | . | CAWGQGTSEAFF | TGTGCCTGGGGACAGGGTACCTCTGAAGCTTTCTTT
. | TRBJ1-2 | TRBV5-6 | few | CASSLLTRRDYGYTF | TGTGCCAGCAGCTTATTAACAAGGCGGGACTATGGCTACACCTTC
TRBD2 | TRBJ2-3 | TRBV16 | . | CASSQSLAGEGDTQYF | TGTGCCAGCAGCCAATCGTTAGCGGGAGAAGGAGATACGCAGTATTTT
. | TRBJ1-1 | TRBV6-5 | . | CASSYSVVGQPAFF | TGTGCCAGCAGTTACTCGGTTGTAGGACAGCCGGCTTTCTTT
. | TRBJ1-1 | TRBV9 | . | CATDRKNTEAFF | TGTGCCACCGACAGAAAGAACACTGAAGCTTTCTTT
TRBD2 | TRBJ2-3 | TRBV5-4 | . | CASSFGAGGPDTQYF | TGTGCCAGCAGCTTTGGAGCGGGGGGGCCAGATACGCAGTATTTT